This T cell receptor beta chain was captured in a study of T cells in Graves' hyperthyroidism and ophthalmopathy. TCR beta CDR3 regions were amplified from RNA transcripts. With the HTBI primer set, the TCR CDR3 went through a first round of RT-PCR. TCRdb passed the multiplex PCR reads through MiXCR, listing each CDR3 protein once. The sample lists about 300,000 distinct CDR3 sequences; roughly a fifth were seen once. Germline V lookup: CDR1 SGHTA, CDR2 FQGTGA. The V gene lost 1 base and the J gene lost 2 bases, with 11 bases spanning the gap. The CDR3 sequence is 16 residues long. Among ophthalmopathy patients, the Clinical Activity Score reached at least 3, the NOSPECS grade reached at least 4, and duration remained under 3 months. A 10 ml volume of fresh peripheral blood provided the PBMCs.

The sequencing input was blood. The sequence came from a man between 45 and 60 years old with Graves' ophthalmopathy. The V gene is TRBV7-3, the J gene TRBJ2-2; a possible D gene is TRBD1 (5 bases). CDR3 sequence (DNA): TGTGCCAGCAGCTTAAGACAGTCGGCTAACACCGGGGAGCTGTTTTTT. Translating gives CASSLRQSANTGELFF.